These 12 T cell receptor beta chains share one sample of origin, sequenced in a study of graft-versus-host responses after intestinal transplantation. Sequencing used immunoSEQ multiplex PCR; TCRdb keeps in-frame clones, though not all of them. Of roughly 100,000 clones listed, 80% to 95% were seen once; the top ten hold 1% to 1.5%. No antigen has been identified for these receptors. The specimen comprised unstimulated CD8+ T cells sorted from spleen or lymph node cells, sampled before intestinal transplant. The receptors were sampled from a human donor who received an intestinal transplant.

This rearrangement joins TRBV19 to TRBJ1-1; D is undetermined. CDR3 size: 15 residues. Trimming took off 5 bases at V and 1 base at J, with 14 bases between the two ends. CDR1 and CDR2 from the germline V gene are LNHDA and SQIVND (reference sequence). As DNA, the CDR3 is TGTGCCAGTAGTGCGTATCGGACGGGGAACACTGAAGCTTTCTTT. This translates into CASSAYRTGNTEAFF.

V and J are TRBV4-1 and TRBJ2-1; TRBD1 aligns across 7 bases. The length of the CDR3 is 16 residues. Trimming at V came to 5 bases and at J to 1 base, leaving 8 bases not matched to a gene. Germline assignment: CDR1 MGHRA and CDR2 YSYEKL. The CDR3 DNA reads TGCGCCAGCAGCGGAAGTGGGGACAGATCCTACAATGAGCAGTTCTTC. This sequence encodes CASSGSGDRSYNEQFF.

This clone has a handful of counts. The chain joins TRBV7-9 to TRBJ2-7; D is unclear. The germline V gene encodes CDR1 SEHNR and CDR2 FQNEAQ (reference sequence). The V and J ends lost 6 bases and 2 bases respectively, with 11 bases between them. The CDR3 consists of 13 residues. The CDR3 loop is CASRPDHAYEQYF. CDR3 coding DNA: TGTGCCAGCAGGCCAGACCACGCCTACGAGCAGTACTTC.

The gene calls are TRBV6-5 and TRBJ1-1; D unresolved. Germline V gene lookup returns CDR1 MNHEY and CDR2 SVGAGI. The CDR3 loop spans 14 amino acids. V was clipped by 5 bases and J by 1 base, with 11 bases between them. This CDR3 is CASSENGPNTEAFF. CDR3 nucleotides: TGTGCCAGCAGTGAAAATGGACCGAACACTGAAGCTTTCTTT.

The chain combines TRBV2 with TRBJ1-5; a weak D match, TRBD1 (6 bases). The V end was cut by 5 bases, the J end by 3 bases, with 11 bases between. Looked up from germline, CDR1 is SNHLY and CDR2 is FYNNEI. This CDR3 is built from 14 residues. The CDR3 nucleotides are TGTGCCAGCAGTCTAGCAGGGGTCAATCAGCCCCAGCATTTT. This sequence encodes CASSLAGVNQPQHF.

The chain carries TRBV4-1 and TRBJ2-1; unclear D gene. CDR1 is MGHRA, CDR2 YSYEKL, per germline. This CDR3 has 16 residues. The V end was cut by 2 bases, the J end by 4 bases, with 15 bases between. CDR3 nucleotides: TGCGCCAGCAGCCAATTAATCAGTGGAACTTACAATGAGCAGTTCTTC. Its protein is CASSQLISGTYNEQFF.

This clone appeared once. This chain uses TRBV10-3 with TRBJ1-1; D might be TRBD1 (5 bases). CDR1 and CDR2 (germline): ENHRY, SYGVKD. Trimming took 5 bases from V and 4 from J, leaving 11 bases between them. The CDR3 loop spans 13 amino acids. CDR3 nucleotide sequence: TGTGCCATCAGTCAGGATAGGGGCACTGAAGCTTTCTTT. Translation: CAISQDRGTEAFF.

A single count supports this clone. This rearrangement joins TRBV7-9 to TRBJ1-5, with 8 bases matching TRBD1. Germline CDR1 reads SEHNR; CDR2 reads FQNEAQ (reference sequence). The V gene end was trimmed by 5 bases and the J gene end by 9 bases; junction bases not matched to a gene: 9. The CDR3 runs to 14 residues. Here the CDR3 DNA reads TGTGCCAGCAGCCCGGGACAGGCCACGGGGCCCCAGCATTTT. It is translated as CASSPGQATGPQHF.

This chain uses TRBV11-2 with TRBJ2-7, with TRBD2 matching 10 bases. Trimming removed 5 bases from V and 4 bases from J; junction bases left unmatched: 11. The CDR3 runs to 16 residues. Germline V gene sequence: CDR1 SGHAT, CDR2 FQNNGV. The CDR3 DNA reads TGTGCCAGCAGCCCACCTACAGCGGGGGGGCTATACGAGCAGTACTTC. This sequence encodes CASSPPTAGGLYEQYF.

The chain employs TRBV7-9 and TRBJ2-7; 10 positions agree with TRBD1. CDR1 SEHNR and CDR2 FQNEAQ come from the germline V gene (reference sequence). This CDR3 is built from 15 residues. V lost 3 bases, J lost 2 bases, and 4 bases stayed unmatched. The CDR3 reads CASSFADRGPYEQYF. In DNA, the CDR3 is TGTGCCAGCAGCTTTGCCGACAGGGGGCCCTACGAGCAGTACTTC.

The rearrangement joins TRBV4-1 to TRBJ2-5, with D perhaps matching TRBD1 (6 bases). The length of the CDR3 is 16 residues. With 3 bases removed from V and 1 base from J, the gap between germline ends came to 15 bases. Germline V lookup: CDR1 MGHRA, CDR2 YSYEKL. CDR3 DNA sequence: TGCGCCAGCAGCCAGATGACCATGACAGGCCAAGAGACCCAGTACTTC. Translated, it gives CASSQMTMTGQETQYF.

The V and J genes are TRBV27 and TRBJ1-2; 9 positions agree with TRBD1. V gave up 0 bases and J gave up 3 bases; unmatched junction bases: 2. There are 15 residues in the CDR3. Germline assignment: CDR1 MNHEY and CDR2 SMNVEV (reference sequence). The CDR3: CASSLSGQGHYGYTF. The CDR3 DNA reads TGTGCCAGCAGTTTATCGGGACAGGGACACTATGGCTACACCTTC.